What follows describes a single T cell receptor beta chain. The antigen is not known. Trimming pared 3 bases from V and 4 bases from J, leaving 13 bases between. Per the germline V gene, CDR1 is SGHRS and CDR2 is YFSETQ. The CDR3 is 15 residues long. The data belong to a study of cytomegalovirus exposure and HLA in healthy donors. It was with 60 Vbeta and 13 Jbeta primers that the PCR ran. Repertoires were generated with immunoSEQ multiplex PCR, while TCRdb's copy carries only in-frame clones and drops some. The data hold 150,000 to 180,000 clones, with under 80% observed a single time. Study-level results: Per a later analysis, HLA-associated TCR beta chains showed more clonal expansion than other, equally common TCR beta chains. Reports described diagnosis of cytomegalovirus status by the classifier as highly specific and sensitive. Productive rates of about 87% or about 30% were seen for most TCR beta V segments in an earlier analysis.

This receptor was taken from a man aged 25 to 45 in good health and CMV-seronegative. Sequenced input: PBMCs. V and J are TRBV5-1 and TRBJ1-4, with D unresolved. This CDR3 reads CASSSMPGFNEKLFF. The CDR3 bases are TGCGCCAGCAGCTCCATGCCAGGATTTAATGAAAAACTGTTTTTT.